The 30 T cell receptor beta chains below all came from one sample that was sequenced in a study of cytomegalovirus exposure and HLA in healthy donors. Profiling relied on immunoSEQ multiplex PCR, and the TCRdb table lists in-frame clones only, not all of them. The table records 66,000 or so clones, around 97% of them present only once. The sequenced material came from PBMCs. The source is a woman in her late teens or twenties in good health and CMV-seropositive.

V usage is TRBV9 and J usage is TRBJ2-7, with D perhaps TRBD1 (6 bases). The CDR3 runs 12 residues. CDR1 is SGDLS, CDR2 YYNGEE, per germline. The V end lost 7 bases, the J end lost 2 bases, and 10 bases lay between the germline ends. Written as DNA, the CDR3 is TGTGCCAGCGGAGGACAGACCTACGAGCAGTACTTC. This translates into CASGGQTYEQYF.

The chain couples TRBV10-3 to TRBJ2-7, with 13 bases aligning to TRBD2. The CDR3 spans 19 residues. Germline V gene lookup returns CDR1 ENHRY and CDR2 SYGVKD. The ends lost 3 bases at V and 7 bases at J; junction bases unmatched: 18. The CDR3 sequence: CAISDPGGTSGILRGEQYF. The CDR3 coding sequence is TGTGCCATCAGTGATCCAGGGGGGACTAGCGGGATCCTCCGGGGGGAGCAGTACTTC.

The chain uses TRBV7-2 and TRBJ1-1; the D is unclear. In germline, CDR1 is SGHTA, CDR2 FQGNSA. This CDR3 is built from 15 residues. The germline V and J ends were trimmed by 5 bases and 1 base, with 14 bases remaining between them. The CDR3 DNA follows: TGTGCCAGCAGCCCAGAAATCACAGAGAACACTGAAGCTTTCTTT. Translated: CASSPEITENTEAFF.

The count of this clone is one. The chain joins TRBV4-2 to TRBJ2-2; 12 bases are a match to TRBD2. CDR3 length: 15 residues. Germline V gene sequence: CDR1 LGHNA, CDR2 YNFKEQ. V lost 5 bases and J lost 5; bases outside the gene matches: 3. CDR3 DNA: TGTGCCAGCAGCGTACTAGCGGGAGGAACCGGGGAGCTGTTTTTT. Its protein is CASSVLAGGTGELFF.

This chain connects TRBV6-1 to TRBJ1-3; D unresolved. The CDR3 loop spans 11 amino acids. Germline-derived CDR1 and CDR2 are MNHNS and SASEGT. V dropped 10 bases and J dropped 3 bases, with 7 bases sitting between them. CDR3 loop: CATLLGNTIYF. The DNA of the CDR3 is TGTGCCACACTCCTTGGAAACACCATATATTTT.

This chain joins TRBV13 and TRBJ2-2, with D possibly TRBD1 on 6 matching bases. Germline CDR1 PRHDT, CDR2 FYEKMQ (reference sequence). Trimming stripped 9 bases from V and 2 bases from J, with 7 bases between. The CDR3 is 12 amino acids. The CDR3 loop reads CARQGNTGELFF. The CDR3 nucleotides read TGTGCCAGACAGGGCAACACCGGGGAGCTGTTTTTT.

This clone appeared a single time. V is TRBV10-3 and J is TRBJ2-6, with D possibly TRBD2 on 5 matching bases. The V and J ends lost 7 bases and 2 bases respectively, with 9 bases between them. Germline CDR1 ENHRY, CDR2 SYGVKD. The CDR3 is made up of 14 amino acids. The CDR3 DNA is TGTGCCATCAAGAGGGCAGCTGGGGCCAACGTCCTGACTTTC. This translates into CAIKRAAGANVLTF.

As for this clone: The junction and the germline gene differ at one end; a read error may be behind it. V gene TRBV25-1 combines with J gene TRBJ2-3; 8 nucleotides agree with TRBD2. From germline, CDR1 is MGHDK and CDR2 SYGVNS. The CDR3 loop spans 13 amino acids. CDR3 loop: CASSEYKSLAGPF. As DNA, the CDR3 is TGTGCCAGCAGTGAATATAAGAGCCTAGCGGGCCCCTTT.

The genes are TRBV13 and TRBJ1-1; 7 bases line up with TRBD1. Trimming took 9 bases from V and 4 from J; bases not matched to a gene: 5. CDR1 is PRHDT and CDR2 is FYEKMQ in the germline V gene (reference sequence). The CDR3 runs to 12 residues. This CDR3 is CASKQGFTEAFF. The DNA for the CDR3 is TGTGCCAGTAAACAGGGGTTCACTGAAGCTTTCTTT.

The chain combines TRBV10-3 with TRBJ2-3; 7 bases align to TRBD1. This CDR3 contains 16 residues. The V and J ends lost 7 bases and 4 bases, in that order; junction bases with no gene match: 14. In germline, CDR1 is ENHRY, CDR2 SYGVKD. Written as DNA, the CDR3 is TGTGCCATCACCACATCACCGGGACAGCTACCAGATACGCAGTATTTT. This encodes CAITTSPGQLPDTQYF.

This rearrangement joins TRBV15 to TRBJ1-2, with 11 bases identical to TRBD1. The CDR3 contains 14 residues. The junction had 6 bases not matched to a gene; V was cut back by 5 bases and J by 7 bases. Germline CDR1 reads LNHNV; CDR2 reads YYDKDF (reference sequence). DNA for the CDR3: TGTGCCACCAGCTTAAGGACAGGGGGCTCTGGCTACACCTTC. Translated, it gives CATSLRTGGSGYTF.

A single count supports this clone. This chain joins TRBV19 and TRBJ2-1, with 7 bases aligning to TRBD2. This CDR3 is 14 amino acids long. The junction had 1 base not matched to a gene; V was cut back by 1 base and J by 4 bases. Germline lookup yields CDR1 LNHDA and CDR2 SQIVND (reference sequence). The CDR3, as DNA: TGTGCCAGTAGTATAGGGACTAGGTACAATGAGCAGTTCTTC. Residues: CASSIGTRYNEQFF. The full variable domain, rest sourced from reference TRBV19 and TRBJ2-1, is DGGITQSPKYLFRKEGQNVTLSCEQNLNHDAMYWYRQDPGQGLRLIYYSQIVNDFQKGDIAEGYSVSREKKESFPLTVTSAQKNPTAFYLCASSIGTRYNEQFFGPGTRLTVL.

This clone was counted once. The rearrangement links TRBV30 to TRBJ1-5; unclear D gene. The V end was cut by 0 bases, the J end by 4 bases, with 7 bases between. Germline assignment: CDR1 GTSNPN and CDR2 SVGIG (reference sequence). CDR3 length equals 13 residues. DNA of the CDR3: TGTGCCTGGAGTGTAACAGTAAATCAGCCCCAGCATTTT. This gives the protein CAWSVTVNQPQHF.

The chain joins TRBV19 to TRBJ2-1; 9 bases map to TRBD2. With 2 bases clipped from V and 8 bases from J, the junction kept 7 bases outside the gene matches. The CDR3 runs 15 residues. Germline-derived CDR1 and CDR2 are LNHDA and SQIVND (reference sequence). CDR3 protein: CASSIRREGRDEQFF. The CDR3 DNA is TGTGCCAGTAGTATACGGCGGGAGGGCCGCGATGAGCAGTTCTTC. The variable domain in full, completed from reference TRBV19 and TRBJ2-1, reads DGGITQSPKYLFRKEGQNVTLSCEQNLNHDAMYWYRQDPGQGLRLIYYSQIVNDFQKGDIAEGYSVSREKKESFPLTVTSAQKNPTAFYLCASSIRREGRDEQFFGPGTRLTVL.

CDR3 sequence reads: CAWAQSSSYEQYF. In DNA, the CDR3 is TGTGCCTGGGCACAGTCAAGCTCCTACGAGCAGTACTTC. The chain employs TRBV30 and TRBJ2-7; D is unresolved. V lost 5 bases and J 0 bases, leaving 11 bases between the germline ends. Germline V lookup: CDR1 GTSNPN, CDR2 SVGIG (reference sequence). CDR3 length: 13 residues. Full variable domain (remainder filled in from reference TRBV30 and TRBJ2-7): SQTIHQWPATLVQPVGSPLSLECTVEGTSNPNLYWYRQAAGRGLQLLFYSVGIGQISSEVPQNLSASRPQDRQFILSSKKLLLSDSGFYLCAWAQSSSYEQYFGPGTRLTVT.

The chain joins TRBV7-8 to TRBJ1-1; weak D call: TRBD1 (6 bases). The CDR3 loop spans 15 amino acids. The germline V gene has CDR1 SGHVS and CDR2 FQNEAQ. V was cut by 1 base and J by 4 bases, with 13 bases left in between. The CDR3 DNA reads TGTGCCAGCAGCTTAGATTTGGGCAGGGGCACTGAAGCTTTCTTT. Translation gives CASSLDLGRGTEAFF.

V gene TRBV19 combines with J gene TRBJ1-1; D is possibly TRBD1 (6 bases). V shed 3 bases and J shed 7 bases, with 12 bases lying between them. This CDR3 is built from 13 residues. Germline loops: CDR1 LNHDA, CDR2 SQIVND (reference sequence). The CDR3 bases are TGTGCCAGTAGTATCGGTGGACAGAGTGAAGCTTTCTTT. This gives the protein CASSIGGQSEAFF.

This sequence joins TRBV9 and TRBJ2-1; 7 nucleotides align to TRBD1. Trimming took 4 bases from V and 2 from J; bases not matched to a gene: 18. The germline V gene has CDR1 SGDLS and CDR2 YYNGEE. The CDR3 covers 19 residues. The CDR3 region is CASSHKGQDPIVPYNEQFF. CDR3 nucleotides: TGTGCCAGCAGCCACAAAGGACAGGATCCGATTGTACCCTACAATGAGCAGTTCTTC.

This chain links TRBV18 with TRBJ2-1; 8 positions match TRBD2. The CDR3 is 19 residues long. CDR1 is KGHSH, CDR2 LQKENI, per germline. V shed 0 bases and J 10 bases; nucleotides not matched to a gene: 20. The CDR3 DNA is TGTGCCAGCTCACCACCGGTGTTAGCGGGATTATTGTTGGTAAGGGAGCAGTTCTTC. This encodes CASSPPVLAGLLLVREQFF.

V and J are TRBV9 and TRBJ2-2, with D unclear. This CDR3 has 15 amino acids. Trimming cost V 0 bases and J 3 bases, with 9 bases left between them. Looked up from germline, CDR1 is SGDLS and CDR2 is YYNGEE. The CDR3 region is CASSVATSHTGELFF. In nucleotides, the CDR3 is TGTGCCAGCAGCGTAGCTACCTCCCACACCGGGGAGCTGTTTTTT. The full variable domain, with the rest looked up from reference TRBV9 and TRBJ2-2, is DSGVTQTPKHLITATGQRVTLRCSPRSGDLSVYWYQQSLDQGLQFLIQYYNGEERAKGNILERFSAQQFPDLHSELNLSSLELGDSALYFCASSVATSHTGELFFGEGSRLTVL.

V and J are TRBV11-2 and TRBJ2-1; a possible D gene is TRBD1 (5 bases). Germline CDR1 is SGHAT and CDR2 is FQNNGV. The CDR3 extends over 16 amino acids. Trimming removed 4 bases at V and 2 bases at J, with 15 bases between. CDR3 residues: CASSYVVSGPYNEQFF. The CDR3 nucleotides are TGTGCCAGCAGCTACGTGGTATCAGGGCCCTACAATGAGCAGTTCTTC.

This clone was recorded only once. V usage is TRBV6-6 and J usage is TRBJ2-1; TRBD1 agrees at 7 bases. The V segment lost 6 bases and the J segment 10 bases; nucleotides outside the gene matches: 6. CDR3 length: 12 residues. Germline lookup yields CDR1 MNHNY and CDR2 SVGAGI (reference sequence). DNA for the CDR3: TGTGCCAGCAGCCAGGACAGGAAAGAGCAGTTCTTC. It codes for CASSQDRKEQFF.

This clone was found once. This sequence joins TRBV27 and TRBJ2-1, with TRBD2 identical over 14 bases. V shed 6 bases and J 5 bases; nucleotides not matched to a gene: 9. Germline V gene data show CDR1 as MNHEY and CDR2 as SMNVEV (reference sequence). The CDR3 covers 17 residues. This CDR3 reads CASSPRLAGGSNNEQFF. The CDR3 DNA sequence: TGTGCCAGCAGCCCCCGACTAGCGGGAGGGTCCAACAATGAGCAGTTCTTC.

This chain connects TRBV11-2 to TRBJ1-1; 8 nucleotides line up with TRBD1. The V gene's germline CDR1 is SGHAT and CDR2 FQNNGV. J gave up 6 bases and V 4 bases, and 7 bases lay outside the gene matches. The CDR3 is 14 amino acids. This CDR3 is CASSSASRGPEAFF. The CDR3 DNA sequence: TGTGCCAGCAGCTCCGCCTCCAGGGGGCCTGAAGCTTTCTTT.

The CDR3 region has the DNA TGTGCCAGCAGTGTAGACAGGGTTAAGACCTACGAGCAGTACTTC. It translates to CASSVDRVKTYEQYF. The chain employs TRBV6-1 and TRBJ2-7; 7 bases match TRBD1. Per the germline V gene, CDR1 is MNHNS and CDR2 is SASEGT. J lost 2 bases, V lost 4 bases, and 8 bases had no gene match. CDR3 size: 15 residues.

This rearrangement joins TRBV30 to TRBJ2-1; 10 nucleotides agree with TRBD2. Germline assignment: CDR1 GTSNPN and CDR2 SVGIG (reference sequence). V trimming: 0 bases; J trimming: 10 bases; junction bases outside the gene matches: 12. The CDR3 covers 16 residues. For the CDR3, the DNA is TGTGCCTGGAGTGTTTCGGGGCTAGCGGGAGTCGGGGAGCAGTTCTTC. Protein sequence: CAWSVSGLAGVGEQFF.

The chain joins TRBV6-5 to TRBJ1-5, with D perhaps matching TRBD1 (5 bases). The V and J ends lost 8 bases and 0 bases respectively, with 8 bases between them. CDR3 length: 13 amino acids. Germline V CDR1 and CDR2: MNHEY, SVGAGI. Here the CDR3 reads CASQGYSNQPQHF. CDR3 coding DNA: TGTGCCAGCCAGGGTTATAGCAATCAGCCCCAGCATTTT.

CDR3 protein: CASSLTSGSSNEQFF. The DNA for the CDR3 is TGTGCCAGCAGTCTAACTAGCGGGAGCTCGAATGAGCAGTTCTTC. The chain combines TRBV6-5 with TRBJ2-1; 11 positions match TRBD2. Per germline, CDR1 MNHEY and CDR2 SVGAGI. The CDR3 spans 15 residues. The junction had 7 bases not matched to a gene; V was cut back by 5 bases and J by 7 bases.

This clone was recorded once. The J gene is TRBJ2-5, the V gene TRBV18, with 14 bases matching TRBD2. Germline CDR1 is KGHSH and CDR2 is LQKENI. This CDR3 has 15 residues. After removal of 4 bases from V and 5 bases from J, the junction contained 3 bases not matched to a gene. The DNA for the CDR3 is TGTGCCAGCTCACTACGACTAGCGGGAGGGGAGACCCAGTACTTC. Amino acid sequence: CASSLRLAGGETQYF.

V and J are TRBV9 and TRBJ2-3; 11 bases agree with TRBD2. The CDR3 totals 15 residues. CDR1 is SGDLS and CDR2 is YYNGEE in the germline V gene. The junction had 3 bases not matched to a gene; V was cut back by 2 bases and J by 4 bases. CDR3 nucleotides: TGTGCCAGCAGCGTTACTAGCGGGAGAGCAGATACGCAGTATTTT. Amino acids: CASSVTSGRADTQYF.